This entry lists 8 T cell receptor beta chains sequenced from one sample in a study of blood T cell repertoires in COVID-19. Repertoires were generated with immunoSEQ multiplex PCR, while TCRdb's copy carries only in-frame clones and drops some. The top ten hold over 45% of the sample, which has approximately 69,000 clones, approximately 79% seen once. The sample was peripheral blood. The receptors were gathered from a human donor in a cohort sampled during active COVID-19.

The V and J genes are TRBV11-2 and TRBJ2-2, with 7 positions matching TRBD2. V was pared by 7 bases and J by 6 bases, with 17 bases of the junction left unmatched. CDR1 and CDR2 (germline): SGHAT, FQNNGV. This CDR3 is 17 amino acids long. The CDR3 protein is CASKLGCGSRLSGELFF. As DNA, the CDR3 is TGTGCCAGCAAATTGGGGTGCGGGAGTAGGCTTTCCGGGGAGCTGTTTTTT.

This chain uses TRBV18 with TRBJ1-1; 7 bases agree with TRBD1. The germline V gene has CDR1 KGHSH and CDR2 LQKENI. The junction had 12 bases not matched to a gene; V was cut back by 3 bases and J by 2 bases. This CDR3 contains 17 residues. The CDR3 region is CASSPSRRGTENTEAFF. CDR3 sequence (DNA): TGTGCCAGCTCACCGTCAAGACGGGGGACAGAAAACACTGAAGCTTTCTTT. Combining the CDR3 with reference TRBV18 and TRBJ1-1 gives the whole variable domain NAGVMQNPRHLVRRRGQEARLRCSPMKGHSHVYWYRQLPEEGLKFMVYLQKENIIDESGMPKERFSAEFPKEGPSILRIQQVVRGDSAAYFCASSPSRRGTENTEAFFGQGTRLTVV.

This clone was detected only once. CDR3 sequence: CASSPAWAGKYNEQFF. The CDR3 DNA reads TGCGCCAGCAGCCCCGCCTGGGCGGGGAAGTACAATGAGCAGTTCTTC. The chain uses TRBV4-1 and TRBJ2-1, with a weak D call TRBD2 (6 bases). The CDR3 sequence is 16 residues long. Germline V gives CDR1 MGHRA, CDR2 YSYEKL. The V end lost 4 bases, the J end lost 4 bases, and 17 bases lay between the germline ends.

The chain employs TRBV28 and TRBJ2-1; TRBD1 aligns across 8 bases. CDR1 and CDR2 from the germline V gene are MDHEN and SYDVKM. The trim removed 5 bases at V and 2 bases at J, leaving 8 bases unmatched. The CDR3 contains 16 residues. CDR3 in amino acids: CASSPVARGPYNEQFF. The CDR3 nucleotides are TGTGCCAGCAGTCCCGTGGCCAGGGGGCCCTACAATGAGCAGTTCTTC.

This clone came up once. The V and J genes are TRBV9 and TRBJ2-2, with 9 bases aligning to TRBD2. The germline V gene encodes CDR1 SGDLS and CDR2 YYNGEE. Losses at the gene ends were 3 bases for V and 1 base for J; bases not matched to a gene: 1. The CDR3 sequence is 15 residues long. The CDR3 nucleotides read TGTGCCAGCAGCGCTAGCGGGGAGAACACCGGGGAGCTGTTTTTT. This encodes CASSASGENTGELFF.

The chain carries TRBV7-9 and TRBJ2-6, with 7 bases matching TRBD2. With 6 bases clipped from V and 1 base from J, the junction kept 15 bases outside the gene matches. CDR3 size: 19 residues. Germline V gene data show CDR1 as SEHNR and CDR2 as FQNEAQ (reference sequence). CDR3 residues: CASRIGTGGSLSGANVLTF. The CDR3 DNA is TGTGCCAGCAGAATAGGGACCGGGGGGTCTTTATCTGGGGCCAACGTCCTGACTTTC.

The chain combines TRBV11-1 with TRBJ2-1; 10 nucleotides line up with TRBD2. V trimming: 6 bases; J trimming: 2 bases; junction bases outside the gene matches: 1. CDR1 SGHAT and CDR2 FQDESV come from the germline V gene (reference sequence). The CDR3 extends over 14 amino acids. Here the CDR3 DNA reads TGTGCCAGCAGGCTAGCGGGAGCCTACAATGAGCAGTTCTTC. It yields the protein CASRLAGAYNEQFF.

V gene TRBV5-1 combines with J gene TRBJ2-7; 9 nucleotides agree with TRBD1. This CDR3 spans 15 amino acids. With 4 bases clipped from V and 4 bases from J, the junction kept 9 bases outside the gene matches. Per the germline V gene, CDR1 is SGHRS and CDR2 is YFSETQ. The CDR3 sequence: CASSLGQGRGYEQYF. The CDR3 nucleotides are TGCGCCAGCAGCCTAGGACAGGGGCGAGGTTACGAGCAGTACTTC.